The 3 T cell receptor beta chains in this list originate from one sample, sequenced in a study of OX40 agonist ivuxolimab in advanced cancers. The table came from immunoSEQ multiplex PCR; TCRdb's copy has only in-frame clones and leaves some out. The sample holds 20,000 to 25,000 clones, about four fifths seen once. The specimen was CD4+ or CD8+ T cells sorted from blood, collected in a trial of the OX40 agonist ivuxolimab. The receptors derive from an adult with an advanced solid tumor such as melanoma, head and neck, liver or kidney cancer.

CDR3 loop: CASRKEWSYEQYF. DNA for the CDR3: TGTGCCAGCAGGAAAGAATGGAGCTACGAGCAGTACTTC. The V and J genes are TRBV6-5 and TRBJ2-7; D gene unclear. This CDR3 has 13 residues. Germline V gene sequence: CDR1 MNHEY, CDR2 SVGAGI. Trimming cost V 6 bases and J 3 bases, with 12 bases left between them.

The rearrangement links TRBV2 to TRBJ2-3; D not certain. In germline, CDR1 is SNHLY, CDR2 FYNNEI. V gave up 2 bases and J gave up 3 bases, with 12 bases separating them. The CDR3 runs to 15 residues. The CDR3 DNA reads as TGTGCCAGCAGTGAATCACAGCTTGGGACAGATACGCAGTATTTT. It specifies CASSESQLGTDTQYF. Full variable domain (rest looked up from reference TRBV2 and TRBJ2-3): EPEVTQTPSHQVTQMGQEVILRCVPISNHLYFYWYRQILGQKVEFLVSFYNNEISEKSEIFDDQFSVERPDGSNFTLKIRSTKLEDSAMYFCASSESQLGTDTQYFGPGTRLTVL.

The J gene is TRBJ2-1, the V gene TRBV5-1; tentative D call: TRBD1 (5 bases). This CDR3 region has 15 residues. CDR1 is SGHRS, CDR2 YFSETQ, per germline. V lost 0 bases, J lost 3 bases, and 10 bases lay in between. CDR3 in DNA: TGCGCCAGCAGCTTGGCTCAGGGAATCTACAATGAGCAGTTCTTC. Translation: CASSLAQGIYNEQFF.